Presented here are 29 T cell receptor beta chains from one specimen sequenced in a study of STAT3 mutations in large granular lymphocyte leukemia. The data were produced by immunoSEQ multiplex PCR, yet TCRdb's version contains in-frame clones alone and is incomplete. The table lists approximately 6,600 clones, 57% of them singletons, with roughly 80% in the top ten. Study-level points and caveats: At least one immunodominant TCR beta clonotype appeared in every T-cell large granular lymphocyte leukemia patient.

No antigen has been identified for these receptors. Sequenced input: peripheral blood mononuclear cells. These receptors were obtained from a boy aged 5-17 years with T-cell large granular lymphocyte leukemia. Some clones in this sample may be carry-over from other donors' samples.

The chain uses TRBV29-1 and TRBJ1-2, with D possibly TRBD1 on 6 matching bases. CDR3 length: 11 amino acids. V was pared by 4 bases and J by 9 bases, with 12 bases between. Germline CDR1 is SQVTM and CDR2 is ANQGSEA. The CDR3 sequence is CSVALQGSYTF. The CDR3 nucleotides read TGCAGCGTTGCGTTACAGGGTAGCTACACCTTC.

V gene TRBV29-1 combines with J gene TRBJ1-2, with a tentative D call TRBD1 (6 bases). Germline values: CDR1 SQVTM, CDR2 ANQGSEA. V was trimmed by 6 bases and J by 4 bases, leaving 15 bases between them. This CDR3 region has 13 residues. The CDR3 nucleotides read TGCAGCGTCCGCGGGGGGGCCGGCTATGGCTACACCTTC. As protein: CSVRGGAGYGYTF.

The V and J genes are TRBV7-9 and TRBJ2-5; D is unclear. The V gene's germline CDR1 is SEHNR and CDR2 FQNEAQ (reference sequence). CDR3 length: 14 amino acids. Deletions cut 2 bases from V and 4 bases from J, with 11 bases between. This CDR3 reads CASSLNSDPETQYF. Here the CDR3 DNA reads TGTGCCAGCAGCTTAAACTCGGATCCAGAGACCCAGTACTTC.

This clone has more than one count but fewer than ten. V usage is TRBV2 and J usage is TRBJ2-1; D call uncertain. Germline V lookup: CDR1 SNHLY, CDR2 FYNNEI. V lost 2 bases and J lost 0, with 5 bases in between. The CDR3 is made up of 14 amino acids. The chain's CDR3 is CASSEHSSYNEQFF. In nucleotides, the CDR3 is TGTGCCAGCAGTGAACACAGCTCCTACAATGAGCAGTTCTTC.

The chain recombines TRBV5-1 with TRBJ1-2; D is undetermined. Per the germline V gene, CDR1 is SGHRS and CDR2 is YFSETQ. The CDR3 spans 13 residues. V shed 0 bases and J shed 5 bases, with 8 bases lying between them. The CDR3 DNA reads TGCGCCAGCAGCTTGGCAAGGGAGTATGGCTACACCTTC. Translated, it gives CASSLAREYGYTF.

This clone was observed a few times. This rearrangement joins TRBV30 to TRBJ2-7, with TRBD1 matching over 11 bases. CDR1 is GTSNPN and CDR2 is SVGIG in the germline V gene (reference sequence). The CDR3 contains 12 residues. J lost 3 bases, V lost 5 bases, and 0 bases had no gene match. This CDR3 reads CAWGTGGYEQYF. The CDR3 DNA sequence: TGTGCCTGGGGGACAGGGGGCTACGAGCAGTACTTC.

The rearrangement uses TRBV5-1 and TRBJ2-7; D unresolved. In germline, CDR1 is SGHRS, CDR2 YFSETQ. V shed 0 bases and J shed 3 bases, with 4 bases lying between them. The CDR3 extends over 12 amino acids. The CDR3 DNA reads as TGCGCCAGCAGCTTGGGGGGCTACGAGCAGTACTTC. It translates to CASSLGGYEQYF.

This chain links TRBV5-1 with TRBJ2-7; TRBD1 matches 9 bases. Germline V gene lookup returns CDR1 SGHRS and CDR2 YFSETQ. The CDR3 has 13 amino acids. The ends lost 3 bases at V and 7 bases at J; junction bases unmatched: 5. CDR3 amino acids: CASSWGQGAEQYF. The CDR3, as DNA: TGCGCCAGCAGCTGGGGACAGGGTGCGGAGCAGTACTTC.

The rearrangement links TRBV4-3 to TRBJ2-1; D remains unclear. Germline CDR1 is LGHNA and CDR2 is YSLEER. The CDR3 runs 15 residues. V was pared by 0 bases and J by 7 bases, with 13 bases between. The CDR3 here is CASSQDWSVGNEQFF. In DNA, the CDR3 is TGCGCCAGCAGCCAAGATTGGAGCGTCGGGAATGAGCAGTTCTTC.

This clone has more than one count but fewer than ten. This chain joins TRBV28 and TRBJ2-3; D not certain. From germline, CDR1 is MDHEN and CDR2 SYDVKM. Trimming removed 6 bases at V and 5 bases at J, with 9 bases between. This CDR3 comprises 12 residues. CDR3 amino acids: CASRIWGDTQYF. CDR3 nucleotide sequence: TGTGCCAGCAGGATCTGGGGAGATACGCAGTATTTT.

The V and J genes are TRBV27 and TRBJ2-7, with unresolved D. CDR1 and CDR2 from the germline V gene are MNHEY and SMNVEV (reference sequence). The CDR3 length is 14 residues. The V gene lost 6 bases and the J gene lost 2 bases, with 14 bases spanning the gap. CDR3 DNA sequence: TGTGCCAGCAGACCGGGTTTAAGTACCTACGAGCAGTACTTC. Protein: CASRPGLSTYEQYF.

V and J are TRBV29-1 and TRBJ2-5; the match to TRBD2 covers 10 bases. J gave up 5 bases and V 0 bases, and 12 bases lay outside the gene matches. Per germline, CDR1 SQVTM and CDR2 ANQGSEA. The CDR3 consists of 17 residues. The CDR3 region is CSVEDLVQRGGTETQYF. CDR3 DNA sequence: TGCAGCGTTGAAGATCTCGTCCAGCGGGGGGGCACGGAGACCCAGTACTTC.

The chain couples TRBV5-4 to TRBJ2-7; the match to TRBD2 covers 13 bases. The J segment lost 1 base and the V segment lost 0 bases, leaving 4 bases of the junction unmatched. The length of the CDR3 is 17 residues. The germline V gene encodes CDR1 SGHNT and CDR2 YYREEE (reference sequence). The CDR3 DNA is TGTGCCAGCAGCTTGGCGACTAGCGGGAGGAGGTCCTACGAGCAGTACTTC. Its protein product is CASSLATSGRRSYEQYF.

The J gene is TRBJ2-5, the V gene TRBV18; a weak D match, TRBD1 (6 bases). Germline assignment: CDR1 KGHSH and CDR2 LQKENI. The germline V and J ends were trimmed by 6 bases and 1 base, with 12 bases remaining between them. The length of the CDR3 is 14 residues. The CDR3, as DNA: TGTGCCAGCTCCGAACAGGGCCGCCAAGAGACCCAGTACTTC. Protein: CASSEQGRQETQYF.

This clone was observed a handful of times. J is TRBJ2-1 and V is TRBV5-4; D not certain. The length of the CDR3 is 12 residues. CDR1 and CDR2 (germline): SGHNT, YYREEE (reference sequence). Trimming removed 2 bases at V and 6 bases at J, with 6 bases between. The CDR3 nucleotides are TGTGCCAGCAGCTTCGGACCCAATGAGCAGTTCTTC. Its protein product is CASSFGPNEQFF.

The chain carries TRBV30 and TRBJ1-1; D not resolved. Germline values: CDR1 GTSNPN, CDR2 SVGIG (reference sequence). Trimming took off 5 bases at V and 0 bases at J, with 13 bases between the two ends. The CDR3 extends over 14 amino acids. CDR3 sequence reads: CAWAHFPMNTEAFF. The CDR3, as DNA: TGTGCCTGGGCACACTTCCCCATGAACACTGAAGCTTTCTTT.

CDR3 protein: CASSLQGDWQPQHF. The CDR3 DNA follows: TGTGCCAGCAGCCTACAGGGGGATTGGCAGCCCCAGCATTTT. The chain joins TRBV7-9 to TRBJ1-5, with 8 bases fitting TRBD1. This CDR3 is 14 amino acids long. CDR1 SEHNR and CDR2 FQNEAQ come from the germline V gene (reference sequence). V dropped 5 bases and J dropped 7; count of bases not matched to a gene: 7.

The rearrangement uses TRBV29-1 and TRBJ2-3, with 8 bases identical to TRBD2. The CDR3 sequence is 14 residues long. V was pared by 4 bases and J by 4 bases, with 7 bases of the junction left unmatched. Germline V gene lookup returns CDR1 SQVTM and CDR2 ANQGSEA. CDR3 DNA sequence: TGCAGCGTTGGAGGCGGGGGGACCGCAGATACGCAGTATTTT. It translates to CSVGGGGTADTQYF.

The chain recombines TRBV9 with TRBJ2-7, with D perhaps TRBD2 (5 bases). V lost 0 bases, J lost 2 bases, and 9 bases lay in between. CDR1 and CDR2 from the germline V gene are SGDLS and YYNGEE. The CDR3 has 14 amino acids. This chain's CDR3 is CASSVGGSPYEQYF. As DNA, the CDR3 is TGTGCCAGCAGCGTAGGAGGGAGTCCCTACGAGCAGTACTTC.

This clone was counted a single time. This chain joins TRBV5-4 and TRBJ1-6, with D possibly being TRBD1 (6 bases). Trimming removed 2 bases from V and 1 base from J, with 7 bases in between. The CDR3 has 15 residues. Germline CDR1 SGHNT, CDR2 YYREEE (reference sequence). CDR3 residues: CASSLQGSYNSPLHF. CDR3 DNA: TGTGCCAGCAGCTTACAGGGTTCCTATAATTCACCCCTCCACTTT.

The gene calls are TRBV28 and TRBJ2-7; 10 nucleotides agree with TRBD2. The germline gives CDR1 MDHEN, CDR2 SYDVKM. The CDR3 runs to 14 residues. V shed 6 bases, J shed 1 base, and the junction held 3 bases outside the gene matches. CDR3 nucleotide sequence: TGTGCCAGCAGGGTAGCGGGAGGATCCTACGAGCAGTACTTC. Translation: CASRVAGGSYEQYF.

This clone was counted only a few times. This chain connects TRBV15 to TRBJ1-2; the D is unclear. Trimming removed 3 bases from V and 5 bases from J, with 16 bases in between. The germline V gene has CDR1 LNHNV and CDR2 YYDKDF (reference sequence). The length of the CDR3 is 15 residues. CDR3 nucleotide sequence: TGTGCCACCAGCAGCCAACAGAGTTACCTTTATGGCTACACCTTC. Protein sequence: CATSSQQSYLYGYTF.

This chain joins TRBV5-4 and TRBJ1-6, with 10 bases fitting TRBD1. Germline V CDR1 and CDR2: SGHNT, YYREEE (reference sequence). The CDR3 sequence is 14 residues long. V shed 4 bases, J shed 8 bases, and the junction held 3 bases outside the gene matches. The CDR3: CASSTGQGDSPLHF. The DNA of the CDR3 is TGTGCCAGCAGCACCGGACAGGGGGATTCACCCCTCCACTTT.

This chain connects TRBV6-5 to TRBJ1-6, with no clear D. Germline V gene sequence: CDR1 MNHEY, CDR2 SVGAGI. The CDR3 consists of 15 residues. V lost 7 bases, J lost 0 bases, and 10 bases lay in between. CDR3 nucleotide sequence: TGTGCCAGCACTTCGATAAGCTCCTATAATTCACCCCTCCACTTT. Its protein is CASTSISSYNSPLHF.

The J gene is TRBJ2-7, the V gene TRBV7-9, with a possible D match to TRBD1 (5 bases). The CDR3 runs 14 residues. With 9 bases removed from V and 4 bases from J, the gap between germline ends came to 19 bases. Per germline, CDR1 SEHNR and CDR2 FQNEAQ (reference sequence). CDR3 sequence reads: CASSTEEILYEQYF. The CDR3 DNA reads TGTGCCAGTTCGACAGAGGAGATACTGTACGAGCAGTACTTC.

This chain joins TRBV30 and TRBJ1-5, with TRBD1 identical over 10 bases. The CDR3 length is 16 residues. Trimming removed 2 bases from V and 1 base from J; junction bases left unmatched: 5. CDR1 GTSNPN and CDR2 SVGIG come from the germline V gene (reference sequence). The CDR3 loop is CAWSRTGGLSNQPQHF. Written as DNA, the CDR3 is TGTGCCTGGAGTCGGACAGGGGGTTTGAGCAATCAGCCCCAGCATTTT.

The V and J genes are TRBV5-5 and TRBJ1-5; possibly TRBD1 for D (5 bases). V was clipped by 2 bases and J by 0 bases, with 12 bases between them. The CDR3 is made up of 16 amino acids. The germline CDR1 and CDR2 sequences are SGHKS and YYEKEE (reference sequence). CDR3 DNA sequence: TGTGCCAGCAGCTTAGGACAAGCTTATAGCAATCAGCCCCAGCATTTT. Its translation is CASSLGQAYSNQPQHF.

The chain carries TRBV5-1 and TRBJ2-1; the D is unclear. The V end was cut by 0 bases, the J end by 6 bases, with 13 bases between. In germline, CDR1 is SGHRS, CDR2 YFSETQ. This CDR3 has 15 amino acids. Here the CDR3 DNA reads TGCGCCAGCAGCTTGGGCCAAGCTTGGTCCAATGAGCAGTTCTTC. Residues: CASSLGQAWSNEQFF. Based on the CDR3 plus reference TRBV5-1 and TRBJ2-1, the full variable domain is KAGVTQTPRYLIKTRGQQVTLSCSPISGHRSVSWYQQTPGQGLQFLFEYFSETQRNKGNFPGRFSGRQFSNSRSEMNVSTLELGDSALYLCASSLGQAWSNEQFFGPGTRLTVL.

V usage is TRBV7-9 and J usage is TRBJ2-1; D remains ambiguous. The CDR3 has 17 amino acids. Germline CDR1 SEHNR, CDR2 FQNEAQ (reference sequence). The germline V and J ends were trimmed by 3 bases and 7 bases, with 22 bases remaining between them. The CDR3 is CASSFPVERSFRNEQFF. The CDR3 bases are TGTGCCAGCAGCTTCCCCGTAGAGAGGAGCTTTCGGAATGAGCAGTTCTTC. Together with reference TRBV7-9 and TRBJ2-1, the CDR3 gives the full variable domain: DTGVSQNPRHKITKRGQNVTFRCDPISEHNRLYWYRQTLGQGPEFLTYFQNEAQLEKSRLLSDRFSAERPKGSFSTLEIQRTEQGDSAMYLCASSFPVERSFRNEQFFGPGTRLTVL.